This is a list of T cell receptor beta chains from one sample in a study of T cell responses to AZD1222 COVID-19 vaccine. The method was immunoSEQ multiplex PCR; TCRdb's version includes in-frame clones alone and lacks a portion of them. Among roughly 110,000 clones listed, 70% to 90% were seen once. Sequencing used peripheral blood, obtained 28 days after the second AZD1222 dose. These receptors all come from an adult who received the AZD1222 COVID-19 vaccine. Each CDR3 is given with its conserved first and last residue. A D gene is named only where the DNA matches it firmly. Size tells how often a clone was seen (once, few, many) or the class of an expanded clone, and some rows leave it out.

j_gene | d_gene | abundance | v_gene | CDR3nt | CDR3aa
TRBJ1-3 | - | - | TRBV19 | TGTGCCAGGACGCCAGGGGGAAACACCATATATTTT | CARTPGGNTIYF
TRBJ1-2 | TRBD1 | - | TRBV6-5 | TGTGCCAGCAGTTTGGACAGGGTGGAAGGCTACACCTTC | CASSLDRVEGYTF
TRBJ1-4 | - | - | TRBV12-3/TRBV12-4 | TGTGCCAGCAGCTCGGGGGGCAATGAAAAACTGTTTTTT | CASSSGGNEKLFF
TRBJ1-2 | TRBD1 | once | TRBV6-5 | TGTGCCAGCAGTCAGCAAACGACAGGGTTAGGTGGCTACACCTTC | CASSQQTTGLGGYTF
TRBJ2-7 | - | - | TRBV2 | TGTGCCAGCGCGGAGCAGGTGAGCTCCTACGAGCAGTACTTC | CASAEQVSSYEQYF
TRBJ2-3 | TRBD1 | - | TRBV2 | TGTGCCAGCAGCAGGGACAGTACGCAGTATTTT | CASSRDSTQYF
TRBJ2-7 | - | few | TRBV6-2/TRBV6-3 | TGTGCCAGCAGTTACTCAATCCAGGAGACCTACGAGCAGTACTTC | CASSYSIQETYEQYF
TRBJ1-3 | - | - | TRBV4-1 | TGCGCCAGCAGCCAAGTCGGGGTCTCTGGAAACACCATATATTTT | CASSQVGVSGNTIYF
TRBJ2-2 | - | - | TRBV19 | TGTGCCAGTAGTACAGGGGGGAGCGGGGAGCTGTTTTTT | CASSTGGSGELFF
TRBJ1-2 | - | - | TRBV28 | TGTGCCAGCAGCCTGACAGGAAACTATGGCTACACCTTC | CASSLTGNYGYTF